Following are 20 T cell receptor beta chains from one sample sequenced in a study of response to subunit inactivated influenza vaccine. TCRdb re-called the RT-PCR reads with MiXCR, one entry per CDR3 protein. The sample carries around 200,000 distinct CDR3 sequences, around 9% recorded once. Sequencing was performed on non-naive T cells sorted from PBMCs, taken on the day of vaccination. The source of these receptors is a man aged 45 to 65 who received an inactivated influenza vaccine.

The rearrangement uses TRBV20-1 and TRBJ2-7; 7 bases line up with TRBD2. J was trimmed by 4 bases and V by 6 bases; bases with no gene match: 15. CDR1 and CDR2 from the germline V gene are DFQATT and SNEGSKA (reference sequence). The CDR3 runs to 15 residues. DNA for the CDR3: TGCAGTGCCCCGGCCCGAGGTGGCGGGGGTTACGAGCAGTACTTC. This gives the protein CSAPARGGGGYEQYF.

The chain joins TRBV12-3 or TRBV12-4 to TRBJ1-4; no clear D gene. V shed 5 bases and J shed 7 bases, with 8 bases lying between them. This CDR3 is built from 12 residues. This CDR3 is CASSDLSEKLFF. CDR3 in DNA: TGTGCCAGCAGTGACCTCAGTGAAAAACTGTTTTTT.

The J gene is TRBJ1-3, the V gene TRBV9; D gene unclear. V was cut by 2 bases and J by 3 bases, with 9 bases left in between. The CDR3 is 14 amino acids. Germline CDR1 reads SGDLS; CDR2 reads YYNGEE. The CDR3 loop reads CASSVEGDGNTIYF. As DNA, the CDR3 is TGTGCCAGCAGCGTCGAGGGTGATGGAAACACCATATATTTT.

The V and J genes are TRBV18 and TRBJ2-5; D call uncertain. V was clipped by 5 bases and J by 4 bases, with 17 bases between them. The CDR3 sequence is 15 residues long. CDR1 is KGHSH and CDR2 is LQKENI in the germline V gene. In nucleotides, the CDR3 is TGTGCCAGCTCATCGCGGACGGAGCCGGCAGAGACCCAGTACTTC. This translates into CASSSRTEPAETQYF.

In its sample, this clonotype was seen a few times. The chain's CDR3 is CASSWGPARVLTF. The CDR3 DNA follows: TGTGCCAGCAGCTGGGGGCCGGCTCGCGTCCTGACTTTC. The chain recombines TRBV28 with TRBJ2-6; the D gene is possibly TRBD1 (6 bases). V gave up 6 bases and J gave up 12 bases, with 15 bases separating them. Germline loops: CDR1 MDHEN, CDR2 SYDVKM. CDR3 length: 13 amino acids.

This clonotype was seen only a few times. The gene calls are TRBV7-9 and TRBJ2-3; D might be TRBD2 (6 bases). The CDR3 covers 16 residues. V lost 3 bases to trimming and J lost 0 bases, with 13 bases between them. Germline values: CDR1 SEHNR, CDR2 FQNEAQ (reference sequence). The CDR3 loop is CASSFDIGTSTDTQYF. The CDR3 nucleotides read TGTGCCAGCAGCTTCGATATTGGGACTAGCACAGATACGCAGTATTTT. The full variable domain, in which reference TRBV7-9 and TRBJ2-3 provide the parts outside the CDR3, is DTGVSQNPRHKITKRGQNVTFRCDPISEHNRLYWYRQTLGQGPEFLTYFQNEAQLEKSRLLSDRFSAERPKGSFSTLEIQRTEQGDSAMYLCASSFDIGTSTDTQYFGPGTRLTVL.

V gene TRBV2 combines with J gene TRBJ2-5; TRBD1 agrees at 8 bases. Trimming cost V 3 bases and J 4 bases; bases outside gene matches: 1. CDR3 length: 13 residues. The germline gives CDR1 SNHLY, CDR2 FYNNEI. This chain's CDR3 is CASSDRGRETQYF. The CDR3, as DNA: TGTGCCAGCAGTGACAGGGGGCGAGAGACCCAGTACTTC.

This clonotype appeared many times. The chain joins TRBV27 to TRBJ2-7, with D possibly matching TRBD1 (5 bases). The V gene lost 7 bases and the J gene lost 11 bases, with 9 bases spanning the gap. Germline V gene lookup returns CDR1 MNHEY and CDR2 SMNVEV (reference sequence). The CDR3 sequence is 9 residues long. The CDR3 DNA is TGTGCCAGCAAACAGGTCGAGTACTTC. Its translation: CASKQVEYF.

This clonotype was recorded at least ten times. This rearrangement joins TRBV12-3 or TRBV12-4 to TRBJ2-7; 8 bases are shared with TRBD2. The CDR3 is 15 amino acids. Trimming removed 6 bases from V and 3 bases from J; junction bases left unmatched: 10. The CDR3 sequence: CASSPSGRGDYEQYF. For the CDR3, the DNA is TGTGCCAGCAGCCCCAGCGGGCGGGGGGACTACGAGCAGTACTTC.

This clonotype occurred a few times. V is TRBV10-3 and J is TRBJ1-6, with unresolved D. V lost 2 bases, J lost 8 bases, and 16 bases lay in between. Germline values: CDR1 ENHRY, CDR2 SYGVKD. This CDR3 is 16 amino acids long. The chain's CDR3 is CAISERLNSGDSPLHF. The CDR3 DNA reads TGTGCCATCAGTGAGCGTTTGAACAGTGGGGATTCACCCCTCCACTTT.

This clonotype was seen at least ten times. The chain carries TRBV19 and TRBJ1-5; 7 nucleotides line up with TRBD1. This CDR3 spans 16 amino acids. Germline trimming cut 8 bases from V and 1 base from J; bases unmatched to any gene: 11. Germline loops: CDR1 LNHDA, CDR2 SQIVND (reference sequence). In DNA, the CDR3 is TGTGCCAGTGGAGAAGGGGGCTACTGGAGCAATCAGCCCCAGCATTTT. Protein sequence: CASGEGGYWSNQPQHF.

The chain recombines TRBV27 with TRBJ2-7; the match to TRBD1 covers 7 bases. The CDR3 loop spans 15 amino acids. The germline gives CDR1 MNHEY, CDR2 SMNVEV (reference sequence). V lost 4 bases, J lost 0 bases, and 6 bases stayed unmatched. The CDR3 sequence: CASSSWTGSSYEQYF. The CDR3 DNA reads as TGTGCCAGCAGTTCCTGGACAGGCAGCTCCTACGAGCAGTACTTC.

The genes are TRBV10-3 and TRBJ2-1; 12 bases align to TRBD2. The CDR3 runs to 18 residues. The trim removed 4 bases at V and 0 bases at J, leaving 7 bases unmatched. The germline CDR1 and CDR2 sequences are ENHRY and SYGVKD. CDR3 in DNA: TGTGCCATCAGTGGTTTGTCTAGCGGGGGGGGCTCCTACAATGAGCAGTTCTTC. Translating gives CAISGLSSGGGSYNEQFF.

This clonotype was seen a few times. J is TRBJ2-7 and V is TRBV6-1; maybe TRBD1 (6 bases). The CDR3 is 15 amino acids. The V end was cut by 2 bases, the J end by 7 bases, with 18 bases between. Per germline, CDR1 MNHNS and CDR2 SASEGT. CDR3 residues: CASSEFVSKGGEQYF. Here the CDR3 DNA reads TGTGCCAGCAGTGAATTTGTCAGCAAAGGGGGAGAGCAGTACTTC.

This clonotype was seen repeatedly, ten times or more. The chain combines TRBV20-1 with TRBJ1-4; 7 bases map to TRBD1. The CDR3 sequence is 15 residues long. CDR1 and CDR2 (germline): DFQATT, SNEGSKA (reference sequence). Losses at the gene ends were 0 bases for V and 7 bases for J; bases not matched to a gene: 8. CDR3 in DNA: TGCAGTGCTAGAGATCTCTCACAGGGGATTGAAAAACTGTTTTTT. Translated: CSARDLSQGIEKLFF.

The V and J genes are TRBV7-9 and TRBJ2-5; the D gene is possibly TRBD1 (6 bases). The CDR3 extends over 15 amino acids. Germline-derived CDR1 and CDR2 are SEHNR and FQNEAQ (reference sequence). The V and J ends lost 1 base and 6 bases respectively, with 15 bases between them. Here the CDR3 DNA reads TGTGCCAGCAGCTTAGAGGGGGAGAGGATAAAGACCCAGTACTTC. As protein: CASSLEGERIKTQYF.

The chain employs TRBV6-2 or TRBV6-3 and TRBJ1-1; D ambiguous. Germline V CDR1 and CDR2: MNHEY, SVGEGT. Trimming cost V 1 base and J 3 bases, with 6 bases left between them. There are 13 residues in the CDR3. CDR3 in DNA: TGTGCCAGCAGTTACTGGGATTACACTGAAGCTTTCTTT. Amino acid sequence: CASSYWDYTEAFF.

There are a few counts of this clonotype. This chain joins TRBV13 and TRBJ2-7; TRBD1 aligns across 7 bases. The CDR3 is 16 residues long. J lost 6 bases, V lost 1 base, and 12 bases had no gene match. Germline V lookup: CDR1 PRHDT, CDR2 FYEKMQ (reference sequence). CDR3 bases: TGTGCCAGCAGCTTAGAAGGCACAACAGGGGCCAGCGAGCAGTACTTC. This codes for CASSLEGTTGASEQYF.

This clonotype was detected ten times or more. The genes are TRBV29-1 and TRBJ2-7; the D gene is possibly TRBD1 (6 bases). There are 13 residues in the CDR3. The germline V gene encodes CDR1 SQVTM and CDR2 ANQGSEA. V was cut by 6 bases and J by 3 bases, with 15 bases left in between. The CDR3 nucleotides are TGCAGCGTCTCAATGGGGGCCGGCTACGAGCAGTACTTC. It specifies CSVSMGAGYEQYF.

J is TRBJ2-3 and V is TRBV5-5; tentative D call: TRBD2 (6 bases). The CDR3 sequence is 16 residues long. CDR1 and CDR2 from the germline V gene are SGHKS and YYEKEE (reference sequence). V was clipped by 3 bases and J by 0 bases, with 14 bases between them. The CDR3 coding sequence is TGTGCCAGCAGCTGTAGAGGAGGGGCTAGCACAGATACGCAGTATTTT. Its protein is CASSCRGGASTDTQYF. The variable domain in full, completed from reference TRBV5-5 and TRBJ2-3, reads DAGVTQSPTHLIKTRGQQVTLRCSPISGHKSVSWYQQVLGQGPQFIFQYYEKEERGRGNFPDRFSARQFPNYSSELNVNALLLGDSALYLCASSCRGGASTDTQYFGPGTRLTVL.